These T cell receptor beta chains were read from a single sample in a study of spatial heterogeneity in lung cancer. MiXCR, applied by TCRdb to the 5' RACE reads, yields one record per CDR3 protein. In the table there are 30,000 or so distinct CDR3 sequences, about 8.1% of which are singletons. Sequenced material: PBMCs, taken at surgery. The receptors were gathered from a female donor with early-stage non-small cell lung cancer. CDR3s include the opening cysteine and the closing phenylalanine or tryptophan. A D gene is named only where the DNA matches it firmly. The size of a clone is reported for some rows only, either as once, few or many, or as a class for expanded clones.

CASSPISSYNEQFF	TGTGCCAGCAGCCCGATATCATCCTACAATGAGCAGTTCTTC	TRBV12-3/TRBV12-4	TRBJ2-1	many	.
CASSAHAANTEAFF	TGTGCCAGCAGTGCACATGCGGCTAACACTGAAGCTTTCTTT	TRBV28	TRBJ1-1	many	.
CASSFSSGGETQYF	TGTGCCAGCAGCTTTAGTAGCGGAGGGGAGACCCAGTACTTC	TRBV7-9	TRBJ2-5	many	.
CATSRFPYEQYF	TGTGCCACCAGCAGGTTTCCCTACGAGCAGTACTTC	TRBV24-1	TRBJ2-7	many	.
CASSKRQGINTEAFF	TGTGCCAGCAGTAAGCGACAGGGAATAAACACTGAAGCTTTCTTT	TRBV12-3/TRBV12-4	TRBJ1-1	many	TRBD1
CAWSFIGGGYTF	TGTGCCTGGAGTTTCATTGGGGGCGGCTACACCTTC	TRBV30	TRBJ1-2	many	.
CASSRLDLSGNTIYF	TGTGCCAGCAGCCGCCTTGACCTCTCTGGAAACACCATATATTTT	TRBV14	TRBJ1-3	.	.
CASSLVTSGGYEQYF	TGTGCCAGCAGTTTGGTAACTAGCGGCGGTTACGAGCAGTACTTC	TRBV28	TRBJ2-7	few	TRBD2
CSVDSAGLEQFF	TGCAGCGTTGATTCGGCAGGGCTAGAGCAGTTCTTC	TRBV29-1	TRBJ2-1	many	.
CASSEGFYEQYF	TGTGCCAGCAGTGAAGGGTTCTACGAGCAGTACTTC	TRBV2	TRBJ2-7	many	.
CASSPGLDREQFF	TGTGCCAGCAGTCCCGGACTAGACCGTGAGCAGTTCTTC	TRBV12-3/TRBV12-4	TRBJ2-1	.	TRBD2
CASSVAGGQTQYF	TGTGCCAGCAGTGTAGCGGGAGGGCAGACCCAGTACTTC	TRBV25-1	TRBJ2-5	.	TRBD2
CSVDPRGLKDNEQFF	TGCAGCGTTGACCCCAGGGGGCTAAAGGACAATGAGCAGTTCTTC	TRBV29-1	TRBJ2-1	few	TRBD1
CASSQGNHFSLAKNIQYF	TGTGCCAGCAGCCAAGGAAACCACTTTTCCCTAGCCAAAAACATTCAGTACTTC	TRBV14	TRBJ2-4	few	.
CASRWTGVTEAFF	TGTGCCAGCAGATGGACAGGGGTTACTGAAGCTTTCTTT	TRBV28	TRBJ1-1	many	TRBD1
CSARGLVESFF	TGCAGTGCTAGAGGACTAGTTGAGTCGTTCTTC	TRBV20-1	TRBJ2-1	many	.
CASSFNSRDTEAFF	TGTGCCAGCAGCTTCAACTCCAGGGACACTGAAGCTTTCTTT	TRBV11-2	TRBJ1-1	few	.
CASSLVARVAVEAFF	TGTGCCAGCAGCTTGGTGGCCAGGGTCGCTGTGGAAGCTTTCTTT	TRBV5-5	TRBJ1-1	once	.
CASSSQGILEKLFF	TGTGCCAGCAGTTCACAGGGGATTCTTGAAAAACTGTTTTTT	TRBV28	TRBJ1-4	few	TRBD1
CSARVGEGRVNIQYF	TGCAGTGCTAGAGTCGGGGAGGGCCGGGTAAACATTCAGTACTTC	TRBV20-1	TRBJ2-4	.	TRBD2
CASSLSGGLNTEAFF	TGTGCCAGCAGCTTAAGTGGGGGGCTGAACACTGAAGCTTTCTTT	TRBV7-8	TRBJ1-1	.	.
CASSSLTINYGYTF	TGTGCCAGCAGCTCACTTACAATTAACTATGGCTACACCTTC	TRBV7-9	TRBJ1-2	many	.
CASSPLIDTIYF	TGTGCCAGCTCACCACTTATCGACACCATATATTTT	TRBV18	TRBJ1-3	many	.
CATSRGLSNTEAFF	TGTGCCACCAGCCGGGGGCTTTCGAACACTGAAGCTTTCTTT	TRBV15	TRBJ1-1	many	.
CAIHGTYNEKLFF	TGTGCCATCCACGGGACGTATAATGAAAAACTGTTTTTT	TRBV28	TRBJ1-4	many	.
CSTRDSGNTIYF	TGCAGTACCCGGGACTCTGGAAACACCATATATTTT	TRBV20-1	TRBJ1-3	.	.
CASSQVRHTGELFF	TGTGCCAGCAGCCAAGTGCGGCACACCGGGGAGCTGTTTTTT	TRBV4-2	TRBJ2-2	many	.
CSVPGTSGTKKGEQFF	TGCAGCGTCCCCGGGACTAGCGGCACCAAAAAGGGTGAGCAGTTCTTC	TRBV29-1	TRBJ2-1	many	TRBD2
CASSLGGSRETQYF	TGTGCCAGCAGCTTAGGGGGGAGTCGAGAGACCCAGTACTTC	TRBV11-2	TRBJ2-5	many	.
CASSLGTGRVREQYF	TGTGCCAGCAGCTTGGGGACAGGGAGAGTGAGGGAGCAGTACTTC	TRBV5-6	TRBJ2-7	.	TRBD1
CASSPPGPQETQYF	TGTGCCAGCTCACCACCGGGGCCCCAAGAGACCCAGTACTTC	TRBV18	TRBJ2-5	few	.
CASSLGTGPIYEQYF	TGCGCCAGCAGCTTGGGGACAGGGCCCATCTACGAGCAGTACTTC	TRBV5-1	TRBJ2-7	.	TRBD1
CASSYFRRGHSPLHF	TGTGCCAGCAGTTACTTCCGCAGGGGGCATTCACCCCTCCACTTT	TRBV6-2/TRBV6-3	TRBJ1-6	many	TRBD1
CASNLGQGFSGKNIQYF	TGTGCCAGCAATCTGGGACAGGGGTTTAGTGGCAAAAACATTCAGTACTTC	TRBV28	TRBJ2-4	few	TRBD1
CASTLAGSSYEQYF	TGTGCCAGCACCCTTGCGGGTTCCTCCTACGAGCAGTACTTC	TRBV11-1	TRBJ2-7	medium-sized	.
CASSTLTSGRSTDTQYF	TGTGCCAGCAGCACCTTGACTAGCGGGAGGAGTACAGATACGCAGTATTTT	TRBV7-8	TRBJ2-3	many	TRBD2
CASSTVRLQPQHF	TGTGCCAGTAGTACAGTCCGTCTTCAGCCCCAGCATTTT	TRBV19	TRBJ1-5	many	.
CASSPPGQLTDTQYF	TGTGCCAGCAGTCCACCAGGACAGCTCACAGATACGCAGTATTTT	TRBV28	TRBJ2-3	many	.
CSVAGGPKGGEQFF	TGCAGCGTCGCGGGGGGTCCCAAAGGCGGTGAGCAGTTCTTC	TRBV29-1	TRBJ2-1	few	TRBD2
CASSPDRGLYEQYF	TGTGCCAGCTCACCAGACAGGGGCCTCTACGAGCAGTACTTC	TRBV18	TRBJ2-7	many	TRBD1
CASSSQGGISTGELFF	TGTGCCAGCAGCTCCCAGGGAGGGATCAGCACCGGGGAGCTGTTTTTT	TRBV7-2	TRBJ2-2	few	TRBD2